This T cell receptor beta chain comes out of a study of CXCR3-negative and CXCR3-positive naive CD8 T cells. The germline gives CDR1 SNHLY, CDR2 FYNNEI. This CDR3 has 12 residues. Frequency places this clonotype as medium-sized. Its antigen is still unknown. TRB cDNA was prepared as libraries by UMI-labeled 5' RACE. TCRdb re-called the 5' RACE reads; every CDR3 protein appears as one record, without DNA. The sample totals 5,000 or so distinct CDR3 sequences. General study findings and limits: Partial loss of CXCR3 expression followed cryopreservation; most assays used fresh PBMCs. Naive subsets did not differ in surface CD5, and TRB CDR3 properties served to infer TCR strength.

The receptor was derived from a human donor in good health. Some clones in this sample may be carry-over from other donors' samples. The material sequenced was naive CXCR3- CD8+ T cells from blood. The subset was: CD45RO-CCR7+CD27+CD95- naive CD8+ T cells lacking CXCR3 (TNR3-). V gene TRBV2 combines with J gene TRBJ1-1. This chain's CDR3 is CASLNRNTEAFF. Using reference TRBV2 and TRBJ1-1 for the parts outside the CDR3, the full variable domain is EPEVTQTPSHQVTQMGQEVILRCVPISNHLYFYWYRQILGQKVEFLVSFYNNEISEKSEIFDDQFSVERPDGSNFTLKIRSTKLEDSAMYFCASLNRNTEAFFGQGTRLTVV.